These 25 T cell receptor beta chains originate from one sample sequenced in a study of shared clonotypes between healthy human individuals. TCRdb's table, derived via immunoSEQ multiplex PCR, lists solely in-frame clones and lacks some. The sample includes hundreds of thousands of clones, roughly 80% of them seen just once. Sample: PBMCs. The receptors stem from a woman in her thirties or forties in good health. Some clones in this sample may be carry-over from other donors' samples.

This rearrangement joins TRBV27 to TRBJ2-7, with unresolved D. This CDR3 is built from 16 residues. Between the trimmed V and J ends, which lost 2 bases and 2 bases, there was a span of 16 bases. Germline assignment: CDR1 MNHEY and CDR2 SMNVEV (reference sequence). The CDR3 DNA reads as TGTGCCAGCAGTTTAACCCCCGGGCGCGGCGCCTACGAGCAGTACTTC. This codes for CASSLTPGRGAYEQYF.

This clone was seen many times. Mismatch with germline at one junction end may stem from a read error. Written as DNA, the CDR3 is TGCGCCAGCAGCCGGTTAGGGGACAGGGCCTATGAGCAGTACTTC. It yields the protein CASSRLGDRAYEQYF. The J gene is TRBJ2-7, the V gene TRBV4-1; the match to TRBD1 covers 9 bases. Germline values: CDR1 MGHRA, CDR2 YSYEKL. The CDR3 sequence is 15 residues long.

The gene calls are TRBV5-5 and TRBJ1-2; D uncertain. From germline, CDR1 is SGHKS and CDR2 YYEKEE (reference sequence). The CDR3 has 15 amino acids. The ends were cut back, 2 bases at V and 1 base at J, with 12 bases in the middle. For the CDR3, the DNA is TGTGCCAGCAGCTTAAACACAGCTCTTAACTATGGCTACACCTTC. It yields the protein CASSLNTALNYGYTF.

This chain uses TRBV6-4 with TRBJ2-1; D unresolved. CDR3 length: 14 residues. V was cut by 4 bases and J by 5 bases, with 12 bases left in between. CDR1 and CDR2 (germline): MRHNA, SNTAGT. The CDR3 region is CASSAETANNEQFF. The CDR3 nucleotides read TGTGCCAGCAGTGCGGAGACGGCGAACAATGAGCAGTTCTTC.

This rearrangement joins TRBV6-1 to TRBJ2-1; 9 bases fit TRBD1. The J segment lost 9 bases and the V segment lost 3 bases, leaving 6 bases of the junction unmatched. CDR3 length: 14 residues. The germline V gene encodes CDR1 MNHNS and CDR2 SASEGT. CDR3: CASSEGQGWGEQFF. CDR3 DNA: TGTGCCAGCAGTGAGGGACAGGGCTGGGGTGAGCAGTTCTTC.

For the CDR3, the DNA is TGTGCCAGCAGTCCGACTAGAAGAGAGACCCAGTACTTC. Its protein is CASSPTRRETQYF. The chain joins TRBV28 to TRBJ2-5, with TRBD2 as a possible D gene (6 bases). Germline V gene data show CDR1 as MDHEN and CDR2 as SYDVKM. CDR3 size: 13 residues. V lost 5 bases and J lost 4, with 11 bases in between.

This clone occurred many times. This chain joins TRBV27 and TRBJ2-7, with TRBD2 matching over 10 bases. From germline, CDR1 is MNHEY and CDR2 SMNVEV (reference sequence). The CDR3 covers 15 residues. The V segment lost 4 bases and the J segment 4 bases; nucleotides outside the gene matches: 7. The CDR3: CASSSPGLAAYEQYF. The CDR3, as DNA: TGTGCCAGCAGTTCTCCCGGACTAGCGGCTTACGAGCAGTACTTC.

V and J are TRBV2 and TRBJ2-1; 9 bases match TRBD2. The CDR3 is made up of 16 amino acids. The germline gives CDR1 SNHLY, CDR2 FYNNEI. The J segment lost 0 bases and the V segment lost 6 bases, leaving 6 bases of the junction unmatched. The CDR3 DNA sequence: TGTGCCAGCAGGGCACTAGCGGGTGGCTCCTACAATGAGCAGTTCTTC. Translation gives CASRALAGGSYNEQFF.

The chain combines TRBV27 with TRBJ2-7; no clear D. CDR1 and CDR2 (germline): MNHEY, SMNVEV (reference sequence). V was cut by 2 bases and J by 0 bases, with 11 bases left in between. The CDR3 runs 15 residues. CDR3 DNA: TGTGCCAGCAGTTTAAACAGCCTACACTCCTACGAGCAGTACTTC. Protein sequence: CASSLNSLHSYEQYF.

The table lists this clone with a count of one. The rearrangement uses TRBV6-5 and TRBJ2-5; a possible D gene is TRBD1 (5 bases). Trimming stripped 0 bases from V and 4 bases from J, with 15 bases between. Germline V CDR1 and CDR2: MNHEY, SVGAGI. CDR3 length equals 16 residues. CDR3 residues: CASSYSGPGRGETQYF. CDR3 DNA: TGTGCCAGCAGTTACTCGGGGCCGGGTAGGGGAGAGACCCAGTACTTC.

This sequence joins TRBV10-1 and TRBJ2-7; weak D call: TRBD1 (6 bases). The CDR3 is 14 residues long. V was shortened by 0 bases and J by 3 bases, with 9 bases between the two germline ends. Germline loops: CDR1 WNHNN, CDR2 SYGVQD (reference sequence). For the CDR3, the DNA is TGCGCCAGCAGTGAGTCGGGGGCAGTCTACGAGCAGTACTTC. This codes for CASSESGAVYEQYF.

V and J are TRBV9 and TRBJ1-2, with D possibly being TRBD1 (6 bases). The germline V gene has CDR1 SGDLS and CDR2 YYNGEE. The CDR3 contains 13 residues. Trimming took 4 bases from V and 5 from J, leaving 12 bases between them. The CDR3 spells CASSPGAGYGYTF. The CDR3 DNA follows: TGTGCCAGCAGCCCGGGGGCGGGATATGGCTACACCTTC.

The rearrangement joins TRBV30 to TRBJ1-5; D remains unclear. The ends were cut back, 0 bases at V and 7 bases at J, with 19 bases in the middle. The germline CDR1 and CDR2 sequences are GTSNPN and SVGIG (reference sequence). The CDR3 spans 16 residues. For the CDR3, the DNA is TGTGCCTGGAGTGTACTTTCAGGTGATATAACGCAGCCCCAGCATTTT. It codes for CAWSVLSGDITQPQHF.

This sequence joins TRBV7-3 and TRBJ2-6; no definite D call. Trimming took 1 base from V and 3 from J, leaving 4 bases between them. The length of the CDR3 is 14 residues. The germline CDR1 and CDR2 sequences are SGHTA and FQGTGA. CDR3 DNA sequence: TGTGCCAGCAGCTTAATGGTTGGGGCCAACGTCCTGACTTTC. This encodes CASSLMVGANVLTF.

The chain recombines TRBV13 with TRBJ2-1; D call uncertain. The CDR3 is 13 amino acids. The V and J ends lost 0 bases and 6 bases respectively, with 6 bases between them. CDR1 is PRHDT and CDR2 is FYEKMQ in the germline V gene (reference sequence). For the CDR3, the DNA is TGTGCCAGCAGCTTAGGGAACACCAATGAGCAGTTCTTC. It encodes CASSLGNTNEQFF. The full variable domain, completed using reference TRBV13 and TRBJ2-1, is AAGVIQSPRHLIKEKRETATLKCYPIPRHDTVYWYQQGPGQDPQFLISFYEKMQSDKGSIPDRFSAQQFSDYHSELNMSSLELGDSALYFCASSLGNTNEQFFGPGTRLTVL.

This chain uses TRBV28 with TRBJ2-5; D gene uncertain. The CDR3 has 11 residues. Trimming took 2 bases from V and 7 from J, leaving 5 bases between them. In germline, CDR1 is MDHEN, CDR2 SYDVKM. The CDR3, as DNA: TGTGCCAGCAGTTTACTAAGGACCCAGTACTTC. Translation gives CASSLLRTQYF.

This chain's CDR3 is CASSSPAALAGERIEQYF. The CDR3 region has the DNA TGTGCCAGCAGCTCCCCTGCGGCCTTAGCGGGAGAACGTATTGAGCAGTACTTC. The chain links TRBV7-9 to TRBJ2-7; 9 bases agree with TRBD2. The CDR3 runs 18 residues. Germline assignment: CDR1 SEHNR and CDR2 FQNEAQ (reference sequence). The trim removed 4 bases at V and 7 bases at J, leaving 20 bases unmatched.

Notes on this clone: This same CDR3 is encoded by further DNA sequences in the sample. The rearrangement links TRBV19 to TRBJ2-1, with TRBD1 matching over 9 bases. In germline, CDR1 is LNHDA, CDR2 SQIVND (reference sequence). With 8 bases clipped from V and 8 bases from J, the junction kept 1 base outside the gene matches. This CDR3 spans 11 amino acids. In DNA, the CDR3 is TGTGCCAGTGACAGGGGGTATGAGCAGTTCTTC. Protein product: CASDRGYEQFF. Full variable domain (rest looked up from reference TRBV19 and TRBJ2-1): DGGITQSPKYLFRKEGQNVTLSCEQNLNHDAMYWYRQDPGQGLRLIYYSQIVNDFQKGDIAEGYSVSREKKESFPLTVTSAQKNPTAFYLCASDRGYEQFFGPGTRLTVL.

V gene TRBV5-1 combines with J gene TRBJ2-3; D may be TRBD1 (5 bases). CDR1 SGHRS and CDR2 YFSETQ come from the germline V gene. The CDR3 is 14 residues long. V gave up 0 bases and J gave up 7 bases, with 12 bases separating them. The DNA for the CDR3 is TGCGCCAGCAGCTTGGGGCAGGGTCAAAATACGCAGTATTTT. Its protein product is CASSLGQGQNTQYF.

The chain couples TRBV19 to TRBJ1-2; a weak D match, TRBD1 (5 bases). The CDR3 sequence is 16 residues long. V was clipped by 3 bases and J by 1 base, with 15 bases between them. CDR1 LNHDA and CDR2 SQIVND come from the germline V gene (reference sequence). CDR3 protein: CASSIRDLGGNYGYTF. CDR3 DNA: TGTGCCAGTAGTATCCGGGACCTAGGAGGTAACTATGGCTACACCTTC.

V is TRBV6-1 and J is TRBJ2-5; tentatively, D is TRBD1 (6 bases). CDR1 is MNHNS, CDR2 SASEGT, per germline. The CDR3 sequence is 15 residues long. The germline V and J ends were trimmed by 3 bases and 4 bases, with 15 bases remaining between them. The CDR3 nucleotides are TGTGCCAGCAGTGATATGGGCAGGGGATCAGAGACCCAGTACTTC. Translating gives CASSDMGRGSETQYF.

This clone has a handful of counts. V is TRBV2 and J is TRBJ2-7; D may correspond to TRBD1 or TRBD2 (5 bases each). CDR1 and CDR2 (germline): SNHLY, FYNNEI. The V gene lost 7 bases and the J gene lost 0 bases, with 16 bases spanning the gap. The CDR3 is 15 residues long. The CDR3 bases are TGTGCCAGCACCTCGGACGGGGCTAGCTCCTACGAGCAGTACTTC. The encoded protein is CASTSDGASSYEQYF.

This clone was found a few times. The rearrangement uses TRBV11-2 and TRBJ2-5; 10 bases map to TRBD2. The J segment lost 5 bases and the V segment lost 1 base, leaving 4 bases of the junction unmatched. The CDR3 sequence is 15 residues long. The germline CDR1 and CDR2 sequences are SGHAT and FQNNGV. Here the CDR3 reads CASSLGNSGGETQYF. The CDR3 bases are TGTGCCAGCAGCTTAGGAAATAGCGGGGGGGAGACCCAGTACTTC.

This clone appeared once. V and J are TRBV5-1 and TRBJ1-1, with TRBD1 as a possible D gene (5 bases). From germline, CDR1 is SGHRS and CDR2 YFSETQ. CDR3 size: 15 residues. The V end lost 0 bases, the J end lost 7 bases, and 16 bases lay between the germline ends. CDR3 nucleotide sequence: TGCGCCAGCAGCTTGGGGTCCAGGGCAGACAGTGAAGCTTTCTTT. Its translation is CASSLGSRADSEAFF.

This clone was recorded once. The CDR3 nucleotides are TGTGCCAGTAGTACGCTCGACGCGGTGAACTATGGCTACACCTTC. Its protein product is CASSTLDAVNYGYTF. This rearrangement joins TRBV19 to TRBJ1-2; D gene unclear. From germline, CDR1 is LNHDA and CDR2 SQIVND (reference sequence). CDR3 length: 15 residues. The V gene lost 4 bases and the J gene lost 2 bases, with 14 bases spanning the gap.